In its sample, the clone carrying this T cell receptor beta chain was seen once. Its antigen is undetermined. The sample originates from a study of identical twins. Regarding the study as a whole: Potential partial confounding of zero-insertion analyses by invariant MAIT and iNKT cells was noted.

TCRdb re-analysed the 5' RACE reads in MiXCR, keeping a single row per CDR3 protein. The sample has 350,000 to 500,000 distinct CDR3 sequences, roughly 18% seen once; the top ten hold more than 10%. V was cut by 0 bases and J by 2 bases, with 10 bases left in between. Germline assignment: CDR1 SGDLS and CDR2 YYNGEE. The length of the CDR3 is 15 residues. Sequenced: naive T cells sorted from blood. The clonotype was recovered from a man between 45 and 60 years old in good health. The chain couples TRBV9 to TRBJ2-3; D possibly corresponds to TRBD2 (6 bases). The DNA for the CDR3 is TGTGCCAGCAGCGTAGAGGGGACTTACACAGATACGCAGTATTTT. Its translation: CASSVEGTYTDTQYF. Full variable domain (outside the CDR3, taken from reference TRBV9 and TRBJ2-3): DSGVTQTPKHLITATGQRVTLRCSPRSGDLSVYWYQQSLDQGLQFLIQYYNGEERAKGNILERFSAQQFPDLHSELNLSSLELGDSALYFCASSVEGTYTDTQYFGPGTRLTVL.